This T cell receptor beta chain stems from a study of patients and donors after allogeneic stem cell transplantation. In its sample, this clonotype was seen many times. TCRdb re-called the RT-PCR reads through MiXCR, storing one row per CDR3 protein. The data contain more than 850,000 distinct CDR3 sequences, roughly 18% of them singletons. This CDR3 has 15 residues. CDR1 and CDR2 from the germline V gene are SGDLS and YYNGEE. J was trimmed by 2 bases and V by 4 bases; bases with no gene match: 7. Sample: blood, either unsorted or a sorted T cell fraction (not recorded which). The chain recombines TRBV9 with TRBJ2-7; 9 nucleotides agree with TRBD1. This TCR was sampled from a human donor who was either an allogeneic HSCT recipient or a stem cell or donor lymphocyte infusion donor (not recorded which). It is not recorded whose cells these are; they may come from a transplant donor. The CDR3 bases are TGTGCCAGCAGCCCCTGGACAGGGGATCCCTACGAGCAGTACTTC. Protein sequence: CASSPWTGDPYEQYF. The full variable domain, completed using reference TRBV9 and TRBJ2-7, is DSGVTQTPKHLITATGQRVTLRCSPRSGDLSVYWYQQSLDQGLQFLIQYYNGEERAKGNILERFSAQQFPDLHSELNLSSLELGDSALYFCASSPWTGDPYEQYFGPGTRLTVT.